A single sample is the source of the 14 T cell receptor beta chains below, sequenced in a study of molecular identifiers for immune sequencing clone quantification. Via MiXCR, TCRdb re-called the PCR reads, giving one row per CDR3 protein. In the table there are fewer than 350,000 distinct CDR3 sequences, roughly a quarter of which are singletons. The sample taken for sequencing was naive CD8+ T cells from blood, with Jurkat cell RNA spiked in. Specified subset: FACS-sorted CD8+CD4-CCR7+CD45RA+ naive T cells. The receptors were gathered from a human donor in good health. Some libraries in this study had Jurkat cell RNA spiked in.

Concerning this clonotype: Given a much more abundant clone one base away, this may be a read error. This chain joins TRBV7-9 and TRBJ2-7; 9 bases fit TRBD1. The CDR3 runs to 15 residues. Germline CDR1 and CDR2: SEHNR and FQNEAQ (reference sequence). The V and J ends lost 7 bases and 1 base, in that order; junction bases with no gene match: 8. The CDR3 bases are TGTGCCAGCAACTCTAGGACAGGGGATTCCTACGAGCAGTACTTC. The encoded protein is CASNSRTGDSYEQYF.

This clonotype was counted many times. The chain combines TRBV4-1 with TRBJ2-2; D remains ambiguous. Germline V gene sequence: CDR1 MGHRA, CDR2 YSYEKL. The CDR3 sequence is 14 residues long. Trimming pared 1 base from V and 2 bases from J, leaving 5 bases between. CDR3 nucleotide sequence: TGCGCCAGCAGCCAAGGGATCAACACCGGGGAGCTGTTTTTT. It yields the protein CASSQGINTGELFF.

This clonotype was detected only a few times. V usage is TRBV5-4 and J usage is TRBJ2-7; TRBD1 aligns across 9 bases. V trimming: 4 bases; J trimming: 3 bases; junction bases outside the gene matches: 5. Looked up from germline, CDR1 is SGHNT and CDR2 is YYREEE (reference sequence). The length of the CDR3 is 14 residues. CDR3 protein: CASSTGDRVYEQYF. CDR3 coding DNA: TGTGCCAGCAGCACTGGGGACAGGGTCTACGAGCAGTACTTC. The variable domain in full, with the rest retrieved from reference TRBV5-4 and TRBJ2-7, is ETGVTQSPTHLIKTRGQQVTLRCSSQSGHNTVSWYQQALGQGPQFIFQYYREEENGRGNFPPRFSGLQFPNYSSELNVNALELDDSALYLCASSTGDRVYEQYFGPGTRLTVT.

Worth noting for this clonotype: The conserved final phenylalanine or tryptophan is absent from the CDR3, which likely points to a read error. This chain links TRBV28 with TRBJ1-1; 7 bases are shared with TRBD1. J lost 1 base, V lost 4 bases, and 6 bases had no gene match. The germline CDR1 and CDR2 sequences are MDHEN and SYDVKM. CDR3 length: 15 amino acids. The CDR3 nucleotides read TGTGCCAGCAGTTCCAGACAGGGCTGGAACACTGAAGCTTTCTCT. This encodes CASSSRQGWNTEAFS.

There are many counts of this clonotype. The chain carries TRBV14 and TRBJ2-5, with 7 bases fitting TRBD1. CDR3 length: 19 residues. CDR1 and CDR2 from the germline V gene are SGHDN and FVKESK. The ends lost 6 bases at V and 3 bases at J; junction bases unmatched: 22. DNA for the CDR3: TGTGCCAGCAGTCGGCGTGGTCCAGGACAGGAGGTCCATGAAGAGACCCAGTACTTC. It codes for CASSRRGPGQEVHEETQYF.

The chain carries TRBV7-6 and TRBJ2-1, with 9 bases aligning to TRBD1. With 5 bases clipped from V and 6 bases from J, the junction kept 8 bases outside the gene matches. There are 15 residues in the CDR3. Germline loops: CDR1 SGHVS, CDR2 FNYEAQ. Here the CDR3 reads CASSPDRGIVNEQFF. In DNA form, the CDR3 reads TGTGCCAGCAGCCCAGACAGGGGGATTGTCAATGAGCAGTTCTTC.

Only a few counts were recorded for this clonotype. The chain is built from TRBV4-3 and TRBJ1-5, with TRBD1 identical over 8 bases. Germline assignment: CDR1 LGHNA and CDR2 YSLEER. With V trimmed by 4 bases and J by 1 base, 9 bases remained unmatched. CDR3 length: 17 residues. DNA for the CDR3: TGCGCCAGCAGCCCGGTGGCAGGGGGCCGGAGCAATCAGCCCCAGCATTTT. Its protein product is CASSPVAGGRSNQPQHF.

This clonotype was seen more than once but under ten times. One junction end disagrees with the germline gene, perhaps due to a read error. The chain couples TRBV4-1 to TRBJ2-7, with TRBD1 matching over 11 bases. In germline, CDR1 is MGHRA, CDR2 YSYEKL. The CDR3 runs 14 residues. The CDR3 sequence is CTSSPGQGAYEQYF. In DNA, the CDR3 is TGCACCAGCAGCCCGGGACAGGGGGCCTACGAGCAGTACTTC.

V and J are TRBV4-3 and TRBJ2-7; 7 bases map to TRBD2. V shed 0 bases, J shed 5 bases, and the junction held 13 bases outside the gene matches. The V gene's germline CDR1 is LGHNA and CDR2 YSLEER. The CDR3 contains 17 residues. The CDR3 is CASSQDRILGGSHEQYF. CDR3 bases: TGCGCCAGCAGCCAAGATCGGATACTGGGCGGGAGCCACGAGCAGTACTTC.

This clonotype was observed a few times. The genes are TRBV2 and TRBJ1-1; D not resolved. V gave up 7 bases and J gave up 0 bases, with 12 bases separating them. The CDR3 loop spans 14 amino acids. Germline-derived CDR1 and CDR2 are SNHLY and FYNNEI. The CDR3 region is CASTDGPMNTEAFF. CDR3 in DNA: TGTGCCAGCACGGACGGCCCAATGAACACTGAAGCTTTCTTT.

This clonotype was seen repeatedly, ten times or more. This chain connects TRBV20-1 to TRBJ1-1; the D is unclear. This CDR3 spans 13 amino acids. Deletions cut 5 bases from V and 0 bases from J, with 10 bases between. Germline V gene lookup returns CDR1 DFQATT and CDR2 SNEGSKA (reference sequence). The CDR3 bases are TGCAGTGCTGACCGGGCTTTGAACACTGAAGCTTTCTTT. It yields the protein CSADRALNTEAFF.

This clonotype has a count of ten or more. CDR3 sequence (DNA): TGTGCCAGCAGTCCCACGACTAGCGGGGTAGATACGCAGTATTTT. Its translation: CASSPTTSGVDTQYF. V gene TRBV12-3 or TRBV12-4 combines with J gene TRBJ2-3, with 11 bases that match TRBD2. J lost 5 bases, V lost 5 bases, and 6 bases had no gene match. The CDR3 consists of 15 residues.

This clonotype showed up just a few times. This rearrangement joins TRBV18 to TRBJ2-3; 8 bases align to TRBD2. The CDR3 spans 15 residues. Looked up from germline, CDR1 is KGHSH and CDR2 is LQKENI. V lost 5 bases to trimming and J lost 0 bases; unmatched junction nucleotides: 4. The CDR3 here is CASSGASGSTDTQYF. CDR3 bases: TGTGCCAGCTCAGGCGCTAGCGGGAGCACAGATACGCAGTATTTT.

This clonotype was observed at least ten times. V gene TRBV6-2 or TRBV6-3 combines with J gene TRBJ1-5; D is uncertain. Trimming cost V 7 bases and J 6 bases, with 16 bases left between them. This CDR3 contains 14 residues. Germline CDR1 is MNHEY and CDR2 is SVGEGT. CDR3 residues: CASMGESGIQPQHF. The CDR3 nucleotides are TGTGCCAGCATGGGAGAAAGTGGTATTCAGCCCCAGCATTTT.